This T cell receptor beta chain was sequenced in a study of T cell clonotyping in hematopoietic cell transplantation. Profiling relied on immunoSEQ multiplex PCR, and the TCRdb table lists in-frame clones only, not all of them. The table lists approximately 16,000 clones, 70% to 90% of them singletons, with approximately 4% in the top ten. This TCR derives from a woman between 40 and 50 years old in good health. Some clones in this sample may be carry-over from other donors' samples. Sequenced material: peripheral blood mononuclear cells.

CDR3 sequence reads: CASSTRSGAKQPQHF. CDR3 nucleotides: TGTGCCAGCAGTACGAGGTCGGGGGCAAAACAGCCCCAGCATTTT. The chain is built from TRBV6-5 and TRBJ1-5; D perhaps matches TRBD1 (6 bases). The CDR3 length is 15 residues. V lost 5 bases and J 7 bases, leaving 18 bases between the germline ends. Germline V gives CDR1 MNHEY, CDR2 SVGAGI.